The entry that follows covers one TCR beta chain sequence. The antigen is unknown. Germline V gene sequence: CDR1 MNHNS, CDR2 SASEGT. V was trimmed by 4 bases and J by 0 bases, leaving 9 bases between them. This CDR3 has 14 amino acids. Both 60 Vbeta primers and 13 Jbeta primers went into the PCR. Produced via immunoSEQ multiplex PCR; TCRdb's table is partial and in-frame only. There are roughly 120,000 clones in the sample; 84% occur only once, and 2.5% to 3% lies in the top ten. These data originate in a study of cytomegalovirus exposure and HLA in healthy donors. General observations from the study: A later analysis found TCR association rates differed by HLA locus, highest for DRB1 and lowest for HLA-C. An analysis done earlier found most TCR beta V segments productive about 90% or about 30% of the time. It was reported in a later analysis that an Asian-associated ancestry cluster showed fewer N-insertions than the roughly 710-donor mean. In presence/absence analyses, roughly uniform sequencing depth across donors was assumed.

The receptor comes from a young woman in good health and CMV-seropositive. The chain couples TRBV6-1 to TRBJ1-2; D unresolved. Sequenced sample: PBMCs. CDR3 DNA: TGTGCCAGCAGTGGGCATGCTTCTAACTATGGCTACACCTTC. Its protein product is CASSGHASNYGYTF.